This entry lists 8 T cell receptor beta chains sequenced from one sample in a study of T-cell reconstitution after alpha-beta-depleted transplantation in children. A library of TCRbeta sequences, prepared with unique molecular identifiers, was generated. TCRdb called the PCR reads again in MiXCR, with one record for every CDR3 protein. The sample has under 400,000 distinct CDR3 sequences; 23% are singletons. Source: PBMCs, mostly from graft donor cells, taken 180 days after TCRalphabeta/CD19-depleted stem cell transplant. The receptor set was obtained from a male patient aged 5 to 17 who had a stem cell transplant for acute lymphoblastic leukemia, so the T cells may come from the graft donor.

This clonotype was seen more than once but under ten times. This chain uses TRBV20-1 with TRBJ1-6; no definite D call. CDR3 size: 13 residues. Per germline, CDR1 DFQATT and CDR2 SNEGSKA (reference sequence). CDR3 in DNA: TGCAGCGCGCCCGACTGGTATAATTCACCCCTCCACTTT. It encodes CSAPDWYNSPLHF.

This clonotype was counted between two and nine times. This rearrangement joins TRBV24-1 to TRBJ2-1; D is tentatively TRBD1 or TRBD2 (5 bases each). The CDR3 is made up of 15 amino acids. V lost 1 base and J 7 bases, leaving 13 bases between the germline ends. Germline V gene lookup returns CDR1 KGHDR and CDR2 SFDVKD. Written as DNA, the CDR3 is TGTGCCACCAGTGATTTAAAGGGGCGAGGGAATGAGCAGTTCTTC. Protein: CATSDLKGRGNEQFF.

The chain links TRBV20-1 to TRBJ2-1; D ambiguous. The CDR3 is 14 residues long. The germline V gene encodes CDR1 DFQATT and CDR2 SNEGSKA (reference sequence). Trimming took off 3 bases at V and 4 bases at J, with 13 bases between the two ends. The CDR3 DNA reads as TGCAGTGCTAGTCAGGCTGACCAATACAATGAGCAGTTCTTC. Its translation is CSASQADQYNEQFF.

This chain links TRBV2 with TRBJ2-6; D gene ambiguous. This CDR3 has 15 amino acids. The germline CDR1 and CDR2 sequences are SNHLY and FYNNEI. V lost 4 bases, J lost 0 bases, and 7 bases lay in between. The CDR3 spells CASSVWSSGANVLTF. CDR3 nucleotide sequence: TGTGCCAGCAGTGTTTGGAGCTCTGGGGCCAACGTCCTGACTTTC.

This clonotype was seen more than once but under ten times. V is TRBV20-1 and J is TRBJ2-7, with unresolved D. V was shortened by 3 bases and J by 5 bases, with 11 bases between the two germline ends. This CDR3 region has 12 residues. Germline V gives CDR1 DFQATT, CDR2 SNEGSKA (reference sequence). CDR3 protein: CSARLLSDEQYF. The CDR3 region has the DNA TGCAGTGCTAGGCTTCTCTCGGACGAGCAGTACTTC.

There are a few counts of this clonotype. The chain employs TRBV7-6 and TRBJ2-5; 7 bases are shared with TRBD1. The length of the CDR3 is 17 residues. The ends lost 7 bases at V and 1 base at J; junction bases unmatched: 15. Germline loops: CDR1 SGHVS, CDR2 FNYEAQ. In DNA, the CDR3 is TGTGCCAGCACCCCGAGAGGGGGCCACGGGACCCAAGAGACCCAGTACTTC. Amino acids: CASTPRGGHGTQETQYF.

This clonotype turned up a few times. The chain recombines TRBV5-1 with TRBJ2-1, with 7 nucleotides matching TRBD2. The CDR3 covers 19 residues. Germline CDR1 and CDR2: SGHRS and YFSETQ. The V segment lost 9 bases and the J segment 0 bases; nucleotides outside the gene matches: 21. The CDR3 sequence is CATAFGRLLDFSSYNEQFF. The CDR3 DNA sequence: TGCGCCACCGCCTTCGGGAGGCTCCTCGATTTTAGCTCCTACAATGAGCAGTTCTTC.

The chain uses TRBV12-3 or TRBV12-4 and TRBJ1-1; 7 bases are a match to TRBD1. This CDR3 is built from 14 residues. V trimming: 6 bases; J trimming: 1 base; junction bases outside the gene matches: 5. The CDR3 is CASSTDRRNTEAFF. The DNA for the CDR3 is TGTGCCAGCAGCACGGACAGGAGGAACACTGAAGCTTTCTTT.